A single T cell receptor beta chain is shown here with its context. What it binds is not known. V lost 2 bases, J lost 4 bases, and 11 bases lay in between. This CDR3 has 14 residues. Germline-derived CDR1 and CDR2 are MNHEY and SVGAGI. Sequencing used immunoSEQ multiplex PCR; TCRdb keeps in-frame clones, though not all of them. The data contain 90,000 to 140,000 clones, roughly 82% of them singletons. The sample comes from a study of T cell responses to AZD1222 COVID-19 vaccine. Study observations and caveats: The peak T cell response came first, and repertoires were sampled only after it. The donor cohort was predominantly white British with a female majority, and clonal diversity may have been underestimated.

The receptor comes from an adult in good health. Sample: peripheral blood, taken on day 0 of AZD1222 vaccination. The V gene is TRBV6-5, the J gene TRBJ1-2; D is perhaps TRBD1 (6 bases). This CDR3 reads CASSYRGVGYGYTF. The CDR3 coding sequence is TGTGCCAGCAGTTACAGGGGGGTAGGCTATGGCTACACCTTC.